The 8 T cell receptor beta chains below all came from one sample that was sequenced in a study of Graves' ophthalmopathy and Graves' hyperthyroidism. The sequenced template was RNA, covering the TCR beta CDR3 region. Amplification began with first-round RT-PCR using HTBI primers, then second-round multiplex PCR was performed. TCRdb re-called the multiplex PCR reads with MiXCR, one entry per CDR3 protein. The sample contains about 410,000 distinct CDR3 sequences, 15% to 20% of which appear only once. The sequenced sample was peripheral blood. The receptors shown here come from a woman aged 18-29 years with Graves' ophthalmopathy.

The table lists this clonotype with many counts. V gene TRBV28 combines with J gene TRBJ1-1; D gene ambiguous. CDR1 MDHEN and CDR2 SYDVKM come from the germline V gene. The CDR3 consists of 13 residues. The germline V and J ends were trimmed by 10 bases and 0 bases, with 12 bases remaining between them. In DNA form, the CDR3 reads TGTGCCACAGGCGGGCCGATGAACACTGAAGCTTTCTTT. This encodes CATGGPMNTEAFF.

V and J are TRBV12-3 or TRBV12-4 and TRBJ2-7; TRBD1 aligns across 7 bases. The J segment lost 6 bases and the V segment lost 8 bases, leaving 19 bases of the junction unmatched. The CDR3 covers 16 residues. CDR3 sequence: CASGGNLGTEALEQYF. For the CDR3, the DNA is TGTGCCAGCGGGGGAAACCTCGGGACAGAGGCCCTCGAGCAGTACTTC.

This chain connects TRBV28 to TRBJ2-7; TRBD1 matches at 12 bases. V lost 6 bases, J lost 7 bases, and 10 bases stayed unmatched. Germline V gene lookup returns CDR1 MDHEN and CDR2 SYDVKM. CDR3 length equals 15 residues. The CDR3 sequence: CASRVPGQGAEEQYF. The CDR3 DNA sequence: TGTGCCAGCAGGGTCCCGGGACAGGGGGCGGAGGAGCAGTACTTC.

This clonotype was picked up one time. The J gene is TRBJ2-6, the V gene TRBV28; D call uncertain. Germline CDR1 reads MDHEN; CDR2 reads SYDVKM. V was cut by 7 bases and J by 0 bases, with 10 bases left in between. This CDR3 comprises 15 residues. As DNA, the CDR3 is TGTGCCAGCATGAGACCGAACTCTGGGGCCAACGTCCTGACTTTC. Amino acid sequence: CASMRPNSGANVLTF.

This clonotype was counted only a few times. The J gene is TRBJ1-3, the V gene TRBV15, with D perhaps matching TRBD1 (5 bases). CDR1 is LNHNV, CDR2 YYDKDF, per germline (reference sequence). Trimming removed 4 bases from V and 0 bases from J, with 7 bases in between. The CDR3 totals 14 residues. The CDR3: CATSIRGSGNTIYF. The DNA for the CDR3 is TGTGCCACCAGCATAAGGGGCTCTGGAAACACCATATATTTT.

This clonotype was seen ten or more times. The chain joins TRBV11-2 to TRBJ2-5; D ambiguous. Trimming took 4 bases from V and 0 from J, leaving 3 bases between them. Germline V gives CDR1 SGHAT, CDR2 FQNNGV. The CDR3 runs 12 residues. CDR3 protein: CASSSNQETQYF. In DNA form, the CDR3 reads TGTGCCAGCAGCTCGAACCAAGAGACCCAGTACTTC.

This chain joins TRBV27 and TRBJ1-2, with 7 positions matching TRBD1. V shed 6 bases and J 9 bases; nucleotides not matched to a gene: 7. The CDR3 loop spans 12 amino acids. Germline loops: CDR1 MNHEY, CDR2 SMNVEV (reference sequence). CDR3 nucleotide sequence: TGTGCCAGCAGCCCCGGACAGGAGCGCTACACCTTC. Translated, it gives CASSPGQERYTF.

The genes are TRBV7-2 and TRBJ2-5, with D perhaps matching TRBD2 (5 bases). Trimming shortened V by 8 bases and J by 5 bases, and 15 bases separated the two germline ends. Germline V CDR1 and CDR2: SGHTA, FQGNSA. The CDR3 is 13 amino acids. CDR3 sequence (DNA): TGTGCCAGCTCCAACCTAGCCGGGGAGACCCAGTACTTC. Protein sequence: CASSNLAGETQYF.